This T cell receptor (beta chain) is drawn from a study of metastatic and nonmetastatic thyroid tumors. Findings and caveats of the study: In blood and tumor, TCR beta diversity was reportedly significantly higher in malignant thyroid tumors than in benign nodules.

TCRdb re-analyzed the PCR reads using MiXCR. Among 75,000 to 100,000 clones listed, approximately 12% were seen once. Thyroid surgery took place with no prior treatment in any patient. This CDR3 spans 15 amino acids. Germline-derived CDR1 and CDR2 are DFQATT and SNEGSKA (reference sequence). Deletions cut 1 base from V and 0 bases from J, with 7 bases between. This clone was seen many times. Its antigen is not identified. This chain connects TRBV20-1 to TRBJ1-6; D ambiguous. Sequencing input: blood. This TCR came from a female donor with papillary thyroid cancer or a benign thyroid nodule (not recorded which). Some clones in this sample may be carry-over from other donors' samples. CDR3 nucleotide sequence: TGCAGTGCTAGAGGGTTAAGCTCCTATAATTCACCCCTCCACTTT. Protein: CSARGLSSYNSPLHF.